The clone carrying this TCR beta chain showed up just a few times. Its antigen is as yet unknown. The data stem from a study of T cell repertoires in cytomegalovirus infection. Study details: Indications came from public TCR beta signatures; they pointed to CMV infection and to a matching HLA type. General study results and limits: Summed frequency of public TCR beta families distinguished CMV carriers with the relevant HLA.

Germline loops: CDR1 MNHEY, CDR2 SMNVEV (reference sequence). Trimming removed 5 bases from V and 2 bases from J, with 26 bases in between. The CDR3 runs to 19 residues. TCRdb reanalysed the reads using MiXCR and keeps one entry per CDR3 protein. Of 830,000 or so distinct CDR3 sequences listed, roughly 33% were seen once; the top ten hold around 12%. The source material was cultured CD8+ T cells from PBMCs, sampled from culture after CMV antigen stimulation. The gene calls are TRBV27 and TRBJ2-3; D tentatively reads TRBD1 or TRBD2 (6 bases each). The source is a human donor in good health (CMV status not recorded). Some clones in this sample may be carry-over from other donors' samples. The CDR3 nucleotides are TGTGCCAGCAGTCCCGGGGGCACTCCATTGGTCCCTGACACAGATACGCAGTATTTT. Amino acid sequence: CASSPGGTPLVPDTDTQYF.